This paragraph covers one TCR beta chain sequence. Its antigen target is currently unknown. No base-level quality is on record; no much larger clone is a single base apart. The sample comes from a study of blood T cells in healthy people across ages (dated by TCRdb to the mid-2010s). Context from the whole study: In model experiments, template switching captured about one uniquely barcoded TCR beta cDNA molecule for every two T cells. Four age groups were formed from the donors: young (average 16 years), middle-aged (around 41), aged (about 62) and long-lived (less than 85). Using the same blood draw, the study looked at two additional independent replicas of 1 million unique cDNA reads for two donors, one aged 18 to 30 and the other aged 80 or older. Using deep sequencing normalized with unique cDNA molecular identifiers, the study measured how TCR beta repertoire diversity changes with age. To avoid experimental bias, donors of different ages were distributed randomly across sequencing lanes. The paper's findings and limits, for the study overall: Bulk unsorted PBMC profiling prevented conclusive comparison of naive and antigen-experienced compartments. Donor CMV infection status was unknown, potentially confounding age-related changes in expanded clonotypes. A strong correlation was found between observed TCR beta diversity and the percentage of naive T cells measured by flow cytometry. Total diversity estimates from one million sequenced T cells were considered lower bounds and underestimates. As age increased, observed TCR beta diversity per million T cells dropped in a roughly linear way, and a significant reduction was already evident by age roughly 36. Compared with the aged group, more naive CD4+ T cells, fewer expanded clones and increased TCR diversity were shown by the long-lived group, suggesting age selection.

Systemically healthy Caucasian individuals from Russia, approximately 39 in total and aged roughly 6 to 100 years, were included as donors. Approximately 9.3 milliliters of peripheral blood were drawn from each donor into EDTA-treated Vacutainer tubes. Ficoll-Paque density-gradient centrifugation was used to isolate PBMCs, with at least 7 million per sample. Total RNA, at least 5 micrograms per sample, was extracted from PBMCs with Trizol reagent. Naive CD45RAhigh/CD27high T cell percentages were measured by flow cytometry on a PBMC aliquot from every donor. CDR1 SGDLS and CDR2 YYNGEE were looked up in the germline V gene. From V the trimming removes 2 bases and from J it removes 0 bases, while the gene matches leave 5 bases of the junction unaccounted for. The CDR3, from cysteine to phenylalanine, totals 15 residues. Only the CDR3 DNA stays, 45 bases, in frame from base 1. The library was obtained by 5' RACE. Sequencing was performed on an Illumina HiSeq 2500. A second PCR of about 7 to 12 cycles was run with a J-beta primer mix and a sample-barcoded 5' primer. Each TCR beta cDNA molecule received a unique molecular identifier from a template-switch 5' adaptor carrying 12 random nucleotides. Each sample yielded at least 2.5 million CDR3-containing paired-end reads. First-strand cDNA was synthesized from all RNA with the Mint cDNA synthesis kit, primed by a TRBC-specific oligonucleotide. Following uracil-DNA glycosylase treatment, a first 18-cycle PCR with universal primers M1SS and BC2_uni_R was performed on all cDNA. The study's own analysis went as follows. Normalization of each sample was performed by random selection of 1 million high-quality reads, each carrying a distinct molecular identifier. Reads with shared molecular identifiers were discarded instead of being binned into consensus sequences. CDR3 identification, clonotype clustering and error correction used MiTCR with a Q25 quality threshold and the strictest error-elimination algorithm. A nonparametric unseen species model using Euler transformation provided a lower-bound estimate of total TCR beta diversity. Through fastp at Q25 and MiXCR, TCRdb rebuilt clones from the public reads, retaining in-frame beta chains. When rows share a CDR3 protein, they turn into one entry using the most common DNA and genes. The authors' filters were not applied to this entry. Within this sample are approximately 360,000 distinct CDR3 sequences, with 45% to 60% of them counted one time only. 45% to 55% of the sample is held by the ten biggest clonotypes.

The sequencing input was blood. The receptor was derived from a man in his 60s in good health. The V gene is TRBV9 and the J gene is TRBJ2-7, with 7 central nucleotides matching TRBD1. At the DNA level, the sequence is TGTGCCAGCAGCGTCGGGACAGACGGCTCCTACGAGCAGTACTTC. It codes for CASSVGTDGSYEQYF.